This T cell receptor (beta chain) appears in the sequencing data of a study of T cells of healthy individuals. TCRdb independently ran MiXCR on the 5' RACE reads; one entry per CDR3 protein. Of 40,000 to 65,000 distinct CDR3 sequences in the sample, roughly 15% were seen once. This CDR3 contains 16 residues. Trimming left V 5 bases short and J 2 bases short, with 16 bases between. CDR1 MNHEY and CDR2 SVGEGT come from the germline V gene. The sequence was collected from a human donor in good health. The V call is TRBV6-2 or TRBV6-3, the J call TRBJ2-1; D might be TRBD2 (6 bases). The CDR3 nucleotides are TGTGCCAGCAGTGGGACCGGGCGGGGAACCTACAATGAGCAGTTCTTC. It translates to CASSGTGRGTYNEQFF.